This is a list of T cell receptor beta chains from one sample in a study of blood T cell repertoires in COVID-19. The data were produced by immunoSEQ multiplex PCR, yet TCRdb's version contains in-frame clones alone and is incomplete. The data show about 240,000 clones, roughly 89% seen once. Material: PBMCs or T cells enriched from blood (not recorded which). All receptors derive from a woman between 25 and 40 years old with acute COVID-19. Both conserved end residues are part of each CDR3. Each record gives: D gene, V gene, clone size, J gene, CDR3 protein, CDR3 DNA. The D gene is left open where the match is weak. Size is stated for part of the rows, as once, few or many counts, or as a class when the clone is expanded.

D: .
V: TRBV7-8
size: .
J: TRBJ1-1
CDR3: CASSIDRNTEAFF
DNA: TGTGCCAGCAGCATCGACAGGAACACTGAAGCTTTCTTT

D: .
V: TRBV7-9
size: .
J: TRBJ1-1
CDR3: CASSLMAQNTEAFF
DNA: TGTGCCAGCAGCTTGATGGCACAGAACACTGAAGCTTTCTTT

D: TRBD2
V: TRBV5-1
size: .
J: TRBJ2-1
CDR3: CASSSPEGLERGEEYNEQFF
DNA: TGCGCCAGCAGCTCCCCCGAGGGCTTGGAGCGGGGGGAGGAATACAATGAGCAGTTCTTC

D: .
V: TRBV7-9
size: .
J: TRBJ2-1
CDR3: CASRHYPRSGQGRENEQFF
DNA: TGTGCCAGCAGGCACTACCCCCGCTCTGGCCAGGGTAGGGAAAATGAGCAGTTCTTC

D: TRBD1
V: TRBV10-2
size: .
J: TRBJ2-1
CDR3: CASATGGDEQFF
DNA: TGCGCCAGCGCTACAGGGGGCGATGAGCAGTTCTTC

D: .
V: TRBV2
size: .
J: TRBJ1-2
CDR3: CASSGGGRGYTF
DNA: TGTGCCAGCAGTGGTGGGGGGAGAGGCTACACCTTC

D: TRBD1
V: TRBV27
size: .
J: TRBJ1-5
CDR3: CASRTGEWPQHF
DNA: TGTGCCAGCAGGACAGGGGAATGGCCCCAGCATTTT

D: .
V: TRBV10-3
size: .
J: TRBJ1-5
CDR3: CAISIQEDQPQHF
DNA: TGTGCCATCAGTATACAGGAAGATCAGCCCCAGCATTTT

D: .
V: TRBV24-1
size: .
J: TRBJ1-5
CDR3: CAAFLAAGNRGNQPQHF
DNA: TGTGCCGCCTTTCTAGCCGCCGGGAATCGGGGCAATCAGCCCCAGCATTTT

D: .
V: TRBV12-3/TRBV12-4
size: once
J: TRBJ2-3
CDR3: CASSLGRTDTQYF
DNA: TGTGCCAGCAGCCTGGGGAGAACAGATACGCAGTATTTT

D: .
V: TRBV5-5
size: .
J: TRBJ1-2
CDR3: CASKKQENYGYTF
DNA: TGTGCCAGCAAAAAACAGGAGAACTATGGCTACACCTTC

D: .
V: TRBV19
size: .
J: TRBJ1-4
CDR3: CASSITGGATNEKLFF
DNA: TGTGCCAGTAGTATAACGGGGGGCGCGACTAATGAAAAACTGTTTTTT

D: TRBD1
V: TRBV6-5
size: .
J: TRBJ1-2
CDR3: CASSHQTGGSGYTF
DNA: TGTGCCAGCAGTCACCAGACAGGGGGAAGTGGCTACACCTTC

D: .
V: TRBV12-3/TRBV12-4
size: .
J: TRBJ1-2
CDR3: CASSFQGLGGYTF
DNA: TGTGCCAGCAGTTTTCAGGGGCTAGGCGGCTACACCTTC

D: TRBD1
V: TRBV5-1
size: .
J: TRBJ2-5
CDR3: CASSLDPLTGQETQYF
DNA: TGCGCCAGCAGCTTGGACCCTCTGACAGGGCAAGAGACCCAGTACTTC

D: .
V: TRBV21-1
size: .
J: TRBJ2-7
CDR3: CASSKTKLGTGGYFRTYEQYF
DNA: TGTGCCAGCAGCAAGACGAAGTTAGGGACAGGGGGATATTTTCGGACCTACGAGCAGTACTTC

D: TRBD1
V: TRBV3-1/TRBV3-2
size: .
J: TRBJ2-7
CDR3: CASSSIRDRYYEQYF
DNA: TGTGCCAGCAGTTCGATCCGGGACAGATACTACGAGCAGTACTTC

D: TRBD1
V: TRBV7-7
size: .
J: TRBJ2-2
CDR3: CASSLDRVGNTGELFF
DNA: TGTGCTAGCAGCCTGGACAGGGTCGGGAACACCGGGGAGCTGTTTTTT

D: .
V: TRBV19
size: .
J: TRBJ1-5
CDR3: CASSNRGGYSNQPQHF
DNA: TGTGCCAGTAGTAATAGGGGTGGCTATAGCAATCAGCCCCAGCATTTT

D: TRBD1
V: TRBV27
size: .
J: TRBJ2-2
CDR3: CASSYAGTGDTGELFF
DNA: TGTGCCAGCAGTTACGCCGGGACAGGGGACACCGGGGAGCTGTTTTTT

D: TRBD1
V: TRBV7-9
size: .
J: TRBJ1-6
CDR3: CASSIQGFNSPLHF
DNA: TGTGCCAGCAGCATACAGGGGTTTAATTCACCCCTCCACTTT

D: TRBD2
V: TRBV10-3
size: .
J: TRBJ2-3
CDR3: CAISAGTSGGNTQYF
DNA: TGTGCCATCAGCGCGGGGACTAGCGGGGGAAATACGCAGTATTTT

D: .
V: TRBV6-2/TRBV6-3
size: .
J: TRBJ1-1
CDR3: CASSYSLTPKNTEAFF
DNA: TGTGCCAGCAGTTACTCTTTGACTCCTAAGAACACTGAAGCTTTCTTT

D: .
V: TRBV18
size: once
J: TRBJ2-7
CDR3: CASSVLHEQYF
DNA: TGTGCCAGCTCCGTCCTTCACGAGCAGTACTTC

D: .
V: TRBV13
size: .
J: TRBJ1-3
CDR3: CASSLWVDGEHTIYF
DNA: TGTGCCAGCAGCTTATGGGTCGACGGAGAGCACACCATATATTTT

D: .
V: TRBV9
size: .
J: TRBJ1-1
CDR3: CASSVGPGNTEAFF
DNA: TGTGCCAGCAGCGTAGGGCCGGGGAACACTGAAGCTTTCTTT

D: .
V: TRBV27
size: .
J: TRBJ1-4
CDR3: CASSPAHRTVPNEKLFF
DNA: TGTGCCAGCAGTCCAGCCCACCGGACAGTCCCGAATGAAAAACTGTTTTTT

D: .
V: TRBV27
size: .
J: TRBJ1-2
CDR3: CASSFQGRGYTF
DNA: TGTGCCAGCAGTTTTCAGGGTCGAGGCTACACCTTC

D: .
V: TRBV29-1
size: .
J: TRBJ2-2
CDR3: CSVDWGVHGELFF
DNA: TGCAGCGTTGATTGGGGGGTTCACGGGGAGCTGTTTTTT

D: TRBD2
V: TRBV27
size: once
J: TRBJ2-7
CDR3: CASRGGFYSYEQYF
DNA: TGTGCCAGCAGGGGGGGGTTCTACTCCTACGAGCAGTACTTC

D: .
V: TRBV19
size: few
J: TRBJ2-7
CDR3: CASSTGQTYEQYF
DNA: TGTGCCAGTAGTACCGGACAGACCTACGAGCAGTACTTC

D: .
V: TRBV7-9
size: .
J: TRBJ2-7
CDR3: CASSPRRGTGEGYEQYF
DNA: TGTGCCAGCAGCCCTCGGCGGGGGACAGGCGAAGGCTACGAGCAGTACTTC

D: .
V: TRBV5-1
size: .
J: TRBJ2-5
CDR3: CASSLGQGGETQYF
DNA: TGCGCCAGCAGCTTGGGTCAGGGGGGAGAGACCCAGTACTTC

D: .
V: TRBV4-1
size: .
J: TRBJ1-4
CDR3: CASSRSVAGTNEKLFF
DNA: TGCGCCAGCAGCAGAAGTGTGGCAGGGACTAATGAAAAACTGTTTTTT

D: TRBD1
V: TRBV29-1
size: .
J: TRBJ1-1
CDR3: CSARQGATEAFF
DNA: TGCAGCGCCAGACAGGGGGCCACTGAAGCTTTCTTT

D: .
V: TRBV6-5
size: .
J: TRBJ2-5
CDR3: CASSYSMRETQYF
DNA: TGTGCCAGCAGTTACTCGATGAGGGAGACCCAGTACTTC

D: .
V: TRBV6-6
size: few
J: TRBJ1-3
CDR3: CASSSLSGNTIYF
DNA: TGTGCCAGCAGTTCCCTCTCTGGAAACACCATATATTTT

D: TRBD2
V: TRBV7-9
size: .
J: TRBJ2-1
CDR3: CASSHGLAGGPLYNEQFF
DNA: TGTGCCAGCAGCCACGGACTAGCGGGGGGACCCCTTTACAATGAGCAGTTCTTC

D: .
V: TRBV30
size: .
J: TRBJ2-5
CDR3: CAWSVQGETQYF
DNA: TGTGCCTGGAGTGTACAGGGTGAGACCCAGTACTTC

D: TRBD1
V: TRBV19
size: .
J: TRBJ2-5
CDR3: CASSHRTGKETQYF
DNA: TGTGCCAGTAGTCATCGGACAGGAAAAGAGACCCAGTACTTC

D: .
V: TRBV19
size: .
J: TRBJ2-3
CDR3: CASSMGGAYQDTQYF
DNA: TGTGCCAGTAGTATGGGGGGGGCATATCAAGATACGCAGTATTTT